A single sample is the source of the 25 T cell receptor beta chains below, sequenced in a study of cytomegalovirus exposure and HLA in healthy donors. TCRdb keeps only in-frame clones here, not all; method: immunoSEQ multiplex PCR. Here the sample spans 100,000 to 120,000 clones, around 90% being singletons. Sequences were obtained from PBMCs. The receptor source for this set is a woman aged 18 to 35 in good health and CMV-seronegative.

The V gene is TRBV9, the J gene TRBJ2-1; TRBD1 agrees at 8 bases. V was clipped by 0 bases and J by 5 bases; unmatched bases: 7. CDR3 size: 16 residues. Germline V gene lookup returns CDR1 SGDLS and CDR2 YYNGEE. DNA for the CDR3: TGTGCCAGCAGCGTAGATCCAGGGGGCAGTAACAATGAGCAGTTCTTC. Residues: CASSVDPGGSNNEQFF.

This chain uses TRBV7-9 with TRBJ1-3, with D perhaps TRBD1 (5 bases). This CDR3 is 15 amino acids long. CDR1 SEHNR and CDR2 FQNEAQ come from the germline V gene (reference sequence). V shed 7 bases and J shed 1 base, with 14 bases lying between them. Written as DNA, the CDR3 is TGTGCCAGCAACCCGGCGGGGCTTTCTGGAAACACCATATATTTT. This gives the protein CASNPAGLSGNTIYF.

This chain connects TRBV7-2 to TRBJ1-2; 7 bases fit TRBD1. Germline V CDR1 and CDR2: SGHTA, FQGNSA. The CDR3 is 14 amino acids. Germline trimming cut 0 bases from V and 6 bases from J; bases unmatched to any gene: 4. CDR3 nucleotides: TGTGCCAGCAGCTTAGCTACAGGGGCCCATGGCTACACCTTC. This codes for CASSLATGAHGYTF.

The chain employs TRBV6-6 and TRBJ2-7; D is unresolved. The V end was cut by 4 bases, the J end by 5 bases, with 9 bases between. The germline CDR1 and CDR2 sequences are MNHNY and SVGAGI (reference sequence). CDR3 size: 12 residues. The DNA for the CDR3 is TGTGCCAGCAGTTCCCCCTCGGACGAGCAGTACTTC. Protein sequence: CASSSPSDEQYF.

The CDR3 DNA sequence: TGTGCCAGCAGTCCCAGAGTCCCAACTAGCGGGAGTACCTACGAGCAGTACTTC. Its translation: CASSPRVPTSGSTYEQYF. V usage is TRBV27 and J usage is TRBJ2-7; 11 bases map to TRBD2. The V and J ends lost 5 bases and 2 bases, in that order; junction bases with no gene match: 14. Germline CDR1 MNHEY, CDR2 SMNVEV (reference sequence). The length of the CDR3 is 18 residues.

The V call is TRBV29-1, the J call TRBJ2-1; D possibly corresponds to TRBD2 (6 bases). The CDR3 is made up of 14 amino acids. CDR1 SQVTM and CDR2 ANQGSEA come from the germline V gene. Trimming removed 7 bases at V and 5 bases at J, with 18 bases between. The CDR3 reads CSARDGSGNNEQFF. The CDR3 DNA sequence: TGCAGCGCCCGGGACGGGAGTGGGAACAATGAGCAGTTCTTC.

V and J are TRBV7-3 and TRBJ2-2, with 9 bases lining up with TRBD1. The CDR3 sequence is 16 residues long. The germline gives CDR1 SGHTA, CDR2 FQGTGA. J lost 6 bases, V lost 4 bases, and 9 bases had no gene match. CDR3 nucleotides: TGTGCCAGCAGCTGGAGACAGGGGGAGATAGCCGGGGAGCTGTTTTTT. Encoded protein: CASSWRQGEIAGELFF.

The chain recombines TRBV7-9 with TRBJ1-1, with 7 bases lining up with TRBD1. This CDR3 region has 14 residues. J gave up 4 bases and V 5 bases, and 7 bases lay outside the gene matches. Germline CDR1 and CDR2: SEHNR and FQNEAQ (reference sequence). CDR3 sequence (DNA): TGTGCCAGCAGCCCTGAAGGGGGCGCCACTGAAGCTTTCTTT. Translation gives CASSPEGGATEAFF.

This rearrangement joins TRBV5-4 to TRBJ2-7; 7 nucleotides agree with TRBD2. V lost 4 bases to trimming and J lost 2 bases; unmatched junction nucleotides: 9. Germline V gives CDR1 SGHNT, CDR2 YYREEE (reference sequence). The CDR3 extends over 15 amino acids. The CDR3 DNA follows: TGTGCCAGCAGCCAGAGCGGGGTCCCGCCCTACGAGCAGTACTTC. Protein: CASSQSGVPPYEQYF.

The chain employs TRBV7-9 and TRBJ1-4, with a possible D match to TRBD1 (6 bases). Trimming shortened V by 2 bases and J by 8 bases, and 9 bases separated the two germline ends. Per germline, CDR1 SEHNR and CDR2 FQNEAQ (reference sequence). CDR3 length equals 13 residues. In DNA form, the CDR3 reads TGTGCCAGCAGCTTAAAGGGGGACGAAAAACTGTTTTTT. The encoded protein is CASSLKGDEKLFF.

As regards this clone: One junction end disagrees with the germline gene, perhaps due to a read error. CDR3 sequence reads: CASSAAGTEQIAF. CDR3 DNA sequence: TGTGCCAGCAGCGCGGCCGGGACAGAACAAATTGCCTTC. The chain employs TRBV7-3 and TRBJ1-2, with 7 bases aligning to TRBD1. The germline gives CDR1 SGHTA, CDR2 FQGTGA. The CDR3 totals 13 residues.

The count of this clone is one. This sequence joins TRBV28 and TRBJ2-7; D unresolved. This CDR3 has 18 amino acids. Germline assignment: CDR1 MDHEN and CDR2 SYDVKM. V lost 3 bases to trimming and J lost 1 base, with 22 bases between them. CDR3 DNA sequence: TGTGCCAGCAGTTTTAATCCCGGTTGGGCAGGCCAATCCTACGAGCAGTACTTC. Translated, it gives CASSFNPGWAGQSYEQYF.

The chain carries TRBV7-2 and TRBJ2-5; 7 bases agree with TRBD2. The germline V gene encodes CDR1 SGHTA and CDR2 FQGNSA. Germline trimming cut 2 bases from V and 0 bases from J; bases unmatched to any gene: 3. The CDR3 loop spans 15 amino acids. The CDR3 here is CASSLQRGDQETQYF. The CDR3 bases are TGTGCCAGCAGCTTACAGCGGGGCGACCAAGAGACCCAGTACTTC.

This sequence joins TRBV9 and TRBJ2-5; D remains ambiguous. Between the trimmed V and J ends, which lost 0 bases and 12 bases, there was a span of 18 bases. The CDR3 sequence is 14 residues long. Looked up from germline, CDR1 is SGDLS and CDR2 is YYNGEE. The CDR3 sequence: CASSVAGSSVQKYF. The CDR3 DNA reads TGTGCCAGCAGCGTAGCTGGTTCGTCGGTCCAAAAGTACTTC.

The chain uses TRBV28 and TRBJ2-5, with TRBD2 matching 8 bases. CDR1 is MDHEN, CDR2 SYDVKM, per germline. This CDR3 has 17 amino acids. Trimming took 5 bases from V and 1 from J; bases not matched to a gene: 12. CDR3 in amino acids: CASSPPAGRGGQETQYF. In nucleotides, the CDR3 is TGTGCCAGCAGTCCCCCAGCAGGACGGGGGGGCCAAGAGACCCAGTACTTC.

In its sample, this clone was seen once. The CDR3 loop is CASSQDSRYGYTF. The CDR3 DNA is TGTGCCAGCTCACAGGACTCCCGCTATGGCTACACCTTC. The V and J genes are TRBV18 and TRBJ1-2; D gene uncertain. V gave up 4 bases and J gave up 4 bases, with 10 bases separating them. The CDR3 is made up of 13 amino acids. The germline V gene has CDR1 KGHSH and CDR2 LQKENI. The full variable domain, in which reference TRBV18 and TRBJ1-2 provide the parts outside the CDR3, is NAGVMQNPRHLVRRRGQEARLRCSPMKGHSHVYWYRQLPEEGLKFMVYLQKENIIDESGMPKERFSAEFPKEGPSILRIQQVVRGDSAAYFCASSQDSRYGYTFGSGTRLTVV.

This sequence joins TRBV19 and TRBJ1-4, with 10 positions matching TRBD1. The CDR3 covers 14 residues. Per the germline V gene, CDR1 is LNHDA and CDR2 is SQIVND (reference sequence). Losses at the gene ends were 6 bases for V and 7 bases for J; bases not matched to a gene: 5. The CDR3 region has the DNA TGTGCCAGTAGGATGACAGGGGGCATTGAAAAACTGTTTTTT. It encodes CASRMTGGIEKLFF.

This chain uses TRBV2 with TRBJ2-2; D is undetermined. There are 15 residues in the CDR3. Trimming left V 7 bases short and J 0 bases short, with 12 bases between. Per germline, CDR1 SNHLY and CDR2 FYNNEI. The CDR3 DNA is TGTGCCAGCAATGCAGCGCCAGCGAACACCGGGGAGCTGTTTTTT. It is translated as CASNAAPANTGELFF.

This clone was counted once. The chain recombines TRBV18 with TRBJ2-5; 9 nucleotides agree with TRBD2. Germline loops: CDR1 KGHSH, CDR2 LQKENI. This CDR3 region has 16 residues. V was pared by 4 bases and J by 1 base, with 7 bases of the junction left unmatched. CDR3 loop: CASSLTSGDIQETQYF. In DNA, the CDR3 is TGTGCCAGCTCACTGACTAGCGGAGATATCCAAGAGACCCAGTACTTC.

The chain links TRBV19 to TRBJ1-1; TRBD1 matches 7 bases. The CDR3 totals 16 residues. Unmatched junction bases numbered 11, after V lost 6 bases and J lost 1 base. Germline assignment: CDR1 LNHDA and CDR2 SQIVND (reference sequence). Here the CDR3 DNA reads TGTGCCAGTAGGTCGGGACAGCAAACGAGGAACACTGAAGCTTTCTTT. As protein: CASRSGQQTRNTEAFF. Combining the CDR3 with reference TRBV19 and TRBJ1-1 gives the whole variable domain DGGITQSPKYLFRKEGQNVTLSCEQNLNHDAMYWYRQDPGQGLRLIYYSQIVNDFQKGDIAEGYSVSREKKESFPLTVTSAQKNPTAFYLCASRSGQQTRNTEAFFGQGTRLTVV.

The chain carries TRBV28 and TRBJ1-2; weak D call: TRBD1 (5 bases). This CDR3 is 15 amino acids long. Germline values: CDR1 MDHEN, CDR2 SYDVKM. Trimming removed 6 bases at V and 4 bases at J, with 18 bases between. CDR3 in amino acids: CASSGGVGRGYGYTF. CDR3 coding DNA: TGTGCCAGCAGCGGGGGGGTAGGTAGAGGCTATGGCTACACCTTC.

In nucleotides, the CDR3 is TGCGCCAGCAGAAAACGGGACAGGGATAATTCACCCCTCCACTTT. It specifies CASRKRDRDNSPLHF. V gene TRBV10-2 combines with J gene TRBJ1-6, with TRBD1 identical over 9 bases. The CDR3 length is 15 residues. The V segment lost 6 bases and the J segment 5 bases; nucleotides outside the gene matches: 5. Germline CDR1 WSHSY, CDR2 SAAADI.

Remarks on this clone: Other DNA sequences in the sample encode the same CDR3. The chain employs TRBV9 and TRBJ2-3, with 10 nucleotides matching TRBD2. The V gene end was trimmed by 3 bases and the J gene end by 4 bases; junction bases not matched to a gene: 5. Germline-derived CDR1 and CDR2 are SGDLS and YYNGEE. CDR3 length equals 15 residues. CDR3 residues: CASSGRLAGSDTQYF. The CDR3 nucleotides read TGTGCCAGCAGCGGACGACTAGCGGGCTCAGATACGCAGTATTTT. Using reference TRBV9 and TRBJ2-3 for the parts outside the CDR3, the full variable domain is DSGVTQTPKHLITATGQRVTLRCSPRSGDLSVYWYQQSLDQGLQFLIQYYNGEERAKGNILERFSAQQFPDLHSELNLSSLELGDSALYFCASSGRLAGSDTQYFGPGTRLTVL.

The chain is built from TRBV29-1 and TRBJ1-4; no reliable D call. Germline CDR1 is SQVTM and CDR2 is ANQGSEA. Trimming left V 4 bases short and J 5 bases short, with 8 bases between. The CDR3 is 12 amino acids. DNA of the CDR3: TGCAGCGTTGCCCAGTCGAATGAAAAACTGTTTTTT. Translated, it gives CSVAQSNEKLFF.

The V call is TRBV9, the J call TRBJ1-1, with a possible D match to TRBD1 (5 bases). Deletions cut 0 bases from V and 2 bases from J, with 14 bases between. CDR3 size: 16 residues. Germline V gives CDR1 SGDLS, CDR2 YYNGEE. Here the CDR3 DNA reads TGTGCCAGCAGCGTAGGGGACGGGGGGTCTAACACTGAAGCTTTCTTT. Translation: CASSVGDGGSNTEAFF.